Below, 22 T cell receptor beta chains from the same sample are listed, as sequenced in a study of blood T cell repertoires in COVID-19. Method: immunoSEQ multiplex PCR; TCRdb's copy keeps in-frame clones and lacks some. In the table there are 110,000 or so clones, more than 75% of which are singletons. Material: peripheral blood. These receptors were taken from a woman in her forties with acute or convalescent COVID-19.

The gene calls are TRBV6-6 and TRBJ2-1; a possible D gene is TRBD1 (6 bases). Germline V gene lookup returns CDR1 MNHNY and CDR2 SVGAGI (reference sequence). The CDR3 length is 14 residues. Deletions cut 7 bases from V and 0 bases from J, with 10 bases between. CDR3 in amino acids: CASKQGTSYNEQFF. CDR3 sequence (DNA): TGTGCCAGCAAACAGGGAACCTCCTACAATGAGCAGTTCTTC.

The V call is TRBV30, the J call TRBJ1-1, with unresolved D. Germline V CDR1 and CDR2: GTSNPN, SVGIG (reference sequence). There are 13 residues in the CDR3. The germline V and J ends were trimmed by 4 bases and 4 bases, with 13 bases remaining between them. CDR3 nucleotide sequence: TGTGCCTGGAATCCCAGCGTGAGCACTGAAGCTTTCTTT. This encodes CAWNPSVSTEAFF. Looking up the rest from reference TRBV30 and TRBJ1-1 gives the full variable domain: SQTIHQWPATLVQPVGSPLSLECTVEGTSNPNLYWYRQAAGRGLQLLFYSVGIGQISSEVPQNLSASRPQDRQFILSSKKLLLSDSGFYLCAWNPSVSTEAFFGQGTRLTVV.

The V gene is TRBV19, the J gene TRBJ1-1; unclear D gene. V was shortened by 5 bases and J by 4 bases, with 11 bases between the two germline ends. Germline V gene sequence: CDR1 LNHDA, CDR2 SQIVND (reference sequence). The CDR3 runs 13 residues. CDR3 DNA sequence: TGTGCCAGTAGTCCCGAGGTGATCACTGAAGCTTTCTTT. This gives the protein CASSPEVITEAFF.

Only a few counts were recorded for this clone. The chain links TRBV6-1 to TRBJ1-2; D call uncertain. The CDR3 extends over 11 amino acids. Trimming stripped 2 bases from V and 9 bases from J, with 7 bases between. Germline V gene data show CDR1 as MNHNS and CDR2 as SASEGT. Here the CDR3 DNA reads TGTGCCAGCAGTGAACCCGCTAGCTACACCTTC. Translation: CASSEPASYTF.

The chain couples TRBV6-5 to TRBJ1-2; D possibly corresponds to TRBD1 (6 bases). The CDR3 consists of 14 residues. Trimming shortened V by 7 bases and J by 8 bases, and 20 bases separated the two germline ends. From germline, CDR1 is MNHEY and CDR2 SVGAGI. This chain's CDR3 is CASIRTLGARGYTF. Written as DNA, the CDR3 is TGTGCCAGCATTCGTACCTTGGGGGCGAGAGGCTACACCTTC.

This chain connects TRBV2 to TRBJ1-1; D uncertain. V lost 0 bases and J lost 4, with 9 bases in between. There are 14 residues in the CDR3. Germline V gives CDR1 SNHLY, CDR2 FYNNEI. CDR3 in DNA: TGTGCCAGCAGTGAAGCGTTCGGAGGCACTGAAGCTTTCTTT. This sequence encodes CASSEAFGGTEAFF.

CDR3 coding DNA: TGTGCCAGCAGCAGACTAGCGGGGGGGCCGGATGAGCAGTTCTTC. This codes for CASSRLAGGPDEQFF. The J gene is TRBJ2-1, the V gene TRBV7-6; 14 bases match TRBD2. CDR3 length: 15 residues. With 5 bases clipped from V and 8 bases from J, the junction kept 5 bases outside the gene matches. Germline V lookup: CDR1 SGHVS, CDR2 FNYEAQ. Variable domain in full (rest from reference TRBV7-6 and TRBJ2-1): GAGVSQSPRYKVTKRGQDVALRCDPISGHVSLYWYRQALGQGPEFLTYFNYEAQQDKSGLPNDRFSAERPEGSISTLTIQRTEQRDSAMYRCASSRLAGGPDEQFFGPGTRLTVL.

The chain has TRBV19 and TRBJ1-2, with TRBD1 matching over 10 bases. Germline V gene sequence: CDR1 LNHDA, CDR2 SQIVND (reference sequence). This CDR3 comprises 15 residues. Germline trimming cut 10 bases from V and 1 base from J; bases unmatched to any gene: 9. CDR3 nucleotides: TGTGCCACCCGGACAGGGGGGGCCTTTAACTATGGCTACACCTTC. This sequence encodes CATRTGGAFNYGYTF.

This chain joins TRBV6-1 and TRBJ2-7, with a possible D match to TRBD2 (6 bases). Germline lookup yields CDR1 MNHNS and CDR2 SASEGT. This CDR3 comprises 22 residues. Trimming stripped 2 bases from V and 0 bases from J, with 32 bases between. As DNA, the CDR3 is TGTGCCAGCAGTGAATATTTTTTAAGGGCGGGACCGGCCCTACTTAGCTCCTACGAGCAGTACTTC. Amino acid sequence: CASSEYFLRAGPALLSSYEQYF.

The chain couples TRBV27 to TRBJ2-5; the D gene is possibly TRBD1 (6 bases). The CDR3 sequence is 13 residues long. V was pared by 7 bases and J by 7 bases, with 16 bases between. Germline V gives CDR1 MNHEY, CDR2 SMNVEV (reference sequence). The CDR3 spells CASTTGSLATQYF. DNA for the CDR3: TGTGCCAGCACCACAGGGAGCCTGGCGACCCAGTACTTC.

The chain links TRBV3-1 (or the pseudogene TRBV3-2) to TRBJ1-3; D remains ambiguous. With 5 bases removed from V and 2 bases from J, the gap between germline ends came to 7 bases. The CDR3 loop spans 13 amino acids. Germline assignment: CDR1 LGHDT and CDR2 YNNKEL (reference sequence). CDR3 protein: CASSLGAGNTIYF. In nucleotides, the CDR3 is TGTGCCAGCAGCTTAGGAGCTGGAAACACCATATATTTT.

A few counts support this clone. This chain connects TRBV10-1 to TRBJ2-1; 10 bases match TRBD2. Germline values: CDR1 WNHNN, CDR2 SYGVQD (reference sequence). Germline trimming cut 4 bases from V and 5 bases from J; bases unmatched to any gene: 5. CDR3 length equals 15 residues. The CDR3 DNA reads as TGCGCCAGCAGTGGTAGCGGGGGGTTGAACAATGAGCAGTTCTTC. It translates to CASSGSGGLNNEQFF.

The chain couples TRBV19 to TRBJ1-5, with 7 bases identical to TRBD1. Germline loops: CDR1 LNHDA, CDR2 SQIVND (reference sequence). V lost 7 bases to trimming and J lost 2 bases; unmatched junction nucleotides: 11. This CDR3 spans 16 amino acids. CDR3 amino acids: CASNLLTGAGNQPQHF. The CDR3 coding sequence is TGTGCCAGTAACCTCCTCACAGGGGCCGGCAATCAGCCCCAGCATTTT. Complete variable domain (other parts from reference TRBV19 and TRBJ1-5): DGGITQSPKYLFRKEGQNVTLSCEQNLNHDAMYWYRQDPGQGLRLIYYSQIVNDFQKGDIAEGYSVSREKKESFPLTVTSAQKNPTAFYLCASNLLTGAGNQPQHFGDGTRLSIL.

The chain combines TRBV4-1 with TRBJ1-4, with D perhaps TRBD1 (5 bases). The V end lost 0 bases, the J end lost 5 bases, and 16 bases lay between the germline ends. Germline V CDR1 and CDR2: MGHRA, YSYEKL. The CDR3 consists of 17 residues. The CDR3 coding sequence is TGCGCCAGCAGCCAAGATCGGGGGACGGCTTCAAATGAAAAACTGTTTTTT. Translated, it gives CASSQDRGTASNEKLFF.

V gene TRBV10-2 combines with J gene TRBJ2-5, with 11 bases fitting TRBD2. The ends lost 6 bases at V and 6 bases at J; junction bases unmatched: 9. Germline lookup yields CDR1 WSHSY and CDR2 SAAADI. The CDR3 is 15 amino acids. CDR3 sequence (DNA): TGCGCCAGCAGAAACCTCGGGACTAGCGGTCAGACCCAGTACTTC. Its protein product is CASRNLGTSGQTQYF.

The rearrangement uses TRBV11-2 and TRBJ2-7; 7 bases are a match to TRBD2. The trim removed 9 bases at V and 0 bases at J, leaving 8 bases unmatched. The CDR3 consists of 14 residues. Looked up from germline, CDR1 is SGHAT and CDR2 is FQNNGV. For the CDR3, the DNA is TGTGCCAGTCGACGGGGGGAGAGCTCCTACGAGCAGTACTTC. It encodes CASRRGESSYEQYF.

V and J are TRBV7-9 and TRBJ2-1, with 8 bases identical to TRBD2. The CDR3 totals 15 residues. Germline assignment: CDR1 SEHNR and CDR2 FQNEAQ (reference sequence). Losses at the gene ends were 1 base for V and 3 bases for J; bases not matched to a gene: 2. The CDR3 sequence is CASSLGLAGYNEQFF. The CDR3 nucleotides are TGTGCCAGCAGCTTAGGGCTAGCGGGCTACAATGAGCAGTTCTTC.

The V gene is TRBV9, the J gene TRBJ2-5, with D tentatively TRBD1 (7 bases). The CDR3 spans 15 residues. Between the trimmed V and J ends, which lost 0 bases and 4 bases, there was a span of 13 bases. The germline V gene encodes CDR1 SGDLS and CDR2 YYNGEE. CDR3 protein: CASSVDGQGGETQYF. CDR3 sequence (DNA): TGTGCCAGCAGCGTAGACGGCCAGGGGGGAGAGACCCAGTACTTC. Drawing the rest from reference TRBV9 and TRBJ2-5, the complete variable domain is DSGVTQTPKHLITATGQRVTLRCSPRSGDLSVYWYQQSLDQGLQFLIQYYNGEERAKGNILERFSAQQFPDLHSELNLSSLELGDSALYFCASSVDGQGGETQYFGPGTRLLVL.

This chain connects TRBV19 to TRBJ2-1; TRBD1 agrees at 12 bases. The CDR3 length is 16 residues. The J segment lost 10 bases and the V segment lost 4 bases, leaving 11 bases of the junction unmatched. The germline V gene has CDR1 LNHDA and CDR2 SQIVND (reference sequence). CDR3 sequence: CASSTPGQGARGEQFF. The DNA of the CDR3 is TGTGCCAGTAGTACACCGGGACAGGGGGCGAGGGGCGAGCAGTTCTTC.

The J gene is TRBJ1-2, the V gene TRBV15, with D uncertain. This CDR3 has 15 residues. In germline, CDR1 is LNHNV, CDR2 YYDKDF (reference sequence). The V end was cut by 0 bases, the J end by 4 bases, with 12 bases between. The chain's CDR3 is CATSREPTEAYGYTF. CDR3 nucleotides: TGTGCCACCAGCAGAGAGCCAACAGAAGCCTATGGCTACACCTTC.

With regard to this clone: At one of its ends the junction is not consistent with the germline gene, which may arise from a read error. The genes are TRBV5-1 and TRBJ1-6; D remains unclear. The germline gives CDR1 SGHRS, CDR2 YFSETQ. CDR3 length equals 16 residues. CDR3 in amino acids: CASSFVGPRNNSPLHF. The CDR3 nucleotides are TGCGCCAGCAGCTTTGTGGGCCCCCGGAATAACTCACCCCTCCACTTT. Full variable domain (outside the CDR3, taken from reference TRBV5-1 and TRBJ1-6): KAGVTQTPRYLIKTRGQQVTLSCSPISGHRSVSWYQQTPGQGLQFLFEYFSETQRNKGNFPGRFSGRQFSNSRSEMNVSTLELGDSALYLCASSFVGPRNNSPLHFGNGTRLTVT.

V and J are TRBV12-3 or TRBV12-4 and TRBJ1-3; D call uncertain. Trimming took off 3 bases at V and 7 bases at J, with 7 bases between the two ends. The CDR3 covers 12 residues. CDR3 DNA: TGTGCCAGCAGTTTGGGAGGGAACACCATATATTTT. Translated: CASSLGGNTIYF.